What follows are 14 T cell receptor beta chains derived from one specimen sequenced in a study of blood T cell repertoires in COVID-19. Sequencing used immunoSEQ multiplex PCR; TCRdb keeps in-frame clones, though not all of them. In the table there are about 250,000 clones, about 84% of which are singletons. The sample consisted of peripheral blood. All receptors derive from an elderly woman with COVID-19, enrolled during active disease.

A single count supports this clone. This chain connects TRBV6-1 to TRBJ2-3; 13 positions match TRBD2. Trimming at V came to 3 bases and at J to 3 bases, leaving 0 bases not matched to a gene. The CDR3 totals 15 residues. Germline V CDR1 and CDR2: MNHNS, SASEGT. CDR3 in DNA: TGTGCCAGCAGTGAGACTAGCGGGGGGACAGATACGCAGTATTTT. It encodes CASSETSGGTDTQYF.

Here the CDR3 reads CASSQDRVDSYNSPLHF. Written as DNA, the CDR3 is TGCGCCAGCAGCCAAGATCGGGTGGACAGTTATAATTCACCCCTCCACTTT. The chain employs TRBV4-3 and TRBJ1-6; maybe TRBD1 (6 bases). V gave up 0 bases and J gave up 4 bases, with 13 bases separating them. This CDR3 comprises 17 residues. CDR1 is LGHNA and CDR2 is YSLEER in the germline V gene.

In this sample, this clone turned up a few times. The chain is built from TRBV5-6 and TRBJ1-3; D not certain. CDR1 is SGHDT and CDR2 is YYEEEE in the germline V gene. This CDR3 spans 13 amino acids. The germline V and J ends were trimmed by 1 base and 3 bases, with 5 bases remaining between them. The CDR3 DNA sequence: TGTGCCAGCAGCTTGCCCGGTGGAAACACCATATATTTT. Translating it yields CASSLPGGNTIYF.

The genes are TRBV19 and TRBJ1-5; D is ambiguous. The germline gives CDR1 LNHDA, CDR2 SQIVND (reference sequence). V lost 4 bases and J 2 bases, leaving 15 bases between the germline ends. This CDR3 spans 16 amino acids. The CDR3 region has the DNA TGTGCCAGTAGTACCTTGACGCCGAGGGGCAATCAGCCCCAGCATTTT. This gives the protein CASSTLTPRGNQPQHF.

This chain connects TRBV10-3 to TRBJ1-4; no clear D gene. V lost 2 bases, J lost 8 bases, and 9 bases lay in between. The CDR3 is 13 residues long. Germline-derived CDR1 and CDR2 are ENHRY and SYGVKD. The CDR3 DNA is TGTGCCATCAGTGAGCTGACTTGGGAAAAACTGTTTTTT. Translation gives CAISELTWEKLFF.

The chain has TRBV7-2 and TRBJ2-1; D is possibly TRBD2 (5 bases). Germline CDR1 SGHTA, CDR2 FQGNSA. The CDR3 extends over 13 amino acids. Trimming pared 5 bases from V and 15 bases from J, leaving 20 bases between. The CDR3 nucleotides are TGTGCCAGCAGCAAAGGAGGAGAGCGGTTCGGGTTCTTC. Translation: CASSKGGERFGFF.

This clone is a singleton in its sample. The chain links TRBV4-3 to TRBJ1-5; 10 bases map to TRBD1. The CDR3 runs 18 residues. The junction had 11 bases not matched to a gene; V was cut back by 4 bases and J by 2 bases. CDR1 is LGHNA, CDR2 YSLEER, per germline. CDR3 coding DNA: TGCGCCAGCAGCCGGTCCGTGACAGGGGGCGCCCGCAATCAGCCCCAGCATTTT. Protein: CASSRSVTGGARNQPQHF.

J is TRBJ2-1 and V is TRBV5-4, with D possibly being TRBD2 (5 bases). The CDR3 runs to 13 residues. Germline CDR1 reads SGHNT; CDR2 reads YYREEE (reference sequence). With 6 bases removed from V and 5 bases from J, the gap between germline ends came to 12 bases. The CDR3: CASTDYTNNEQFF. The DNA for the CDR3 is TGTGCCAGCACCGACTACACAAACAATGAGCAGTTCTTC.

This clone has just one count. V gene TRBV28 combines with J gene TRBJ2-7; tentative D call: TRBD1 (6 bases). The CDR3 is 14 residues long. V dropped 6 bases and J dropped 2 bases, with 14 bases sitting between them. Germline CDR1 and CDR2: MDHEN and SYDVKM. CDR3 bases: TGTGCCAGCAGCCTAGGGGGTTCCCCCTACGAGCAGTACTTC. Residues: CASSLGGSPYEQYF. The whole variable domain, filled in from reference TRBV28 and TRBJ2-7, reads DVKVTQSSRYLVKRTGEKVFLECVQDMDHENMFWYRQDPGLGLRLIYFSYDVKMKEKGDIPEGYSVSREKKERFSLILESASTNQTSMYLCASSLGGSPYEQYFGPGTRLTVT.

Notes on this clone: This specimen includes other DNA sequences encoding the same CDR3. The genes are TRBV19 and TRBJ1-2; no reliable D call. CDR3 length: 15 residues. CDR1 is LNHDA and CDR2 is SQIVND in the germline V gene (reference sequence). V lost 3 bases and J lost 2, with 13 bases in between. This CDR3 is CASSIQRTGNYGYTF. In DNA form, the CDR3 reads TGTGCCAGTAGTATCCAAAGGACGGGAAACTATGGCTACACCTTC.

The V and J genes are TRBV7-2 and TRBJ1-5, with D perhaps matching TRBD1 (5 bases). Germline CDR1 SGHTA, CDR2 FQGNSA. The CDR3 covers 14 residues. V dropped 1 base and J dropped 4 bases, with 8 bases sitting between them. The CDR3 bases are TGTGCCAGCAGCTTAGGGACACTGAATCAGCCCCAGCATTTT. Translation: CASSLGTLNQPQHF.

The V and J genes are TRBV7-9 and TRBJ1-2; D is perhaps TRBD1 (5 bases). V lost 5 bases and J lost 2, with 18 bases in between. This CDR3 region has 16 residues. Germline V CDR1 and CDR2: SEHNR, FQNEAQ (reference sequence). The CDR3, as DNA: TGTGCCAGCAGCCCTAGCGGGGGTACCTACAACTATGGCTACACCTTC. Translation gives CASSPSGGTYNYGYTF.

V usage is TRBV5-1 and J usage is TRBJ2-3; D is undetermined. Looked up from germline, CDR1 is SGHRS and CDR2 is YFSETQ. CDR3 length: 17 amino acids. The V gene lost 0 bases and the J gene lost 0 bases, with 14 bases spanning the gap. This CDR3 reads CASSLGYRSYSTDTQYF. In DNA form, the CDR3 reads TGCGCCAGCAGCTTGGGTTATCGGTCCTACAGCACAGATACGCAGTATTTT.

V and J are TRBV7-2 and TRBJ2-5; D remains ambiguous. The CDR3 consists of 15 residues. Germline lookup yields CDR1 SGHTA and CDR2 FQGNSA. V was clipped by 6 bases and J by 2 bases, with 16 bases between them. This chain's CDR3 is CASSPPFLYQETQYF. CDR3 nucleotides: TGTGCCAGCAGTCCTCCGTTCCTGTATCAAGAGACCCAGTACTTC. Combining the CDR3 with reference TRBV7-2 and TRBJ2-5 gives the whole variable domain GAGVSQSPSNKVTEKGKDVELRCDPISGHTALYWYRQSLGQGLEFLIYFQGNSAPDKSGLPSDRFSAERTGGSVSTLTIQRTQQEDSAVYLCASSPPFLYQETQYFGPGTRLLVL.